The 8 T cell receptor beta chains in this list originate from one sample, sequenced in a study of Ad26.COV2.S vaccination and SARS-CoV-2 variants. Produced via immunoSEQ multiplex PCR; TCRdb's table is partial and in-frame only. The sample lists a few hundred thousand clones; 70% to 90% were seen once. This sample's treatment: roughly 19 received Ad26.COV2.S at low or high dose, single or two shots; about 5 received placebo; per-sample allocation not given. After the first vaccine or placebo injection, samples were drawn on day 63. The source was peripheral blood, collected in a trial of Ad26.COV2.S vaccine versus placebo. The source of these receptors is a person between 18 and 60 years old who received the Ad26.COV2.S COVID-19 vaccine or a placebo.

This rearrangement joins TRBV6-1 to TRBJ1-2; the D is unclear. There are 13 residues in the CDR3. Germline CDR1 MNHNS, CDR2 SASEGT. Between the trimmed V and J ends, which lost 3 bases and 0 bases, there was a span of 5 bases. CDR3 sequence reads: CASSDVPNYGYTF. CDR3 nucleotides: TGTGCCAGCAGTGATGTTCCTAACTATGGCTACACCTTC.

The rearrangement links TRBV24-1 to TRBJ2-7, with 10 bases aligning to TRBD1. This CDR3 region has 16 residues. CDR1 KGHDR and CDR2 SFDVKD come from the germline V gene. V gave up 1 base and J gave up 5 bases; unmatched junction bases: 7. The CDR3 is CATSDFTGTGVHEQYF. For the CDR3, the DNA is TGTGCCACCAGTGATTTCACCGGGACAGGGGTTCACGAGCAGTACTTC.

The chain employs TRBV25-1 and TRBJ1-2; a weak D match, TRBD1 (6 bases). The CDR3 runs 14 residues. The ends were cut back, 4 bases at V and 7 bases at J, with 16 bases in the middle. Germline V gene sequence: CDR1 MGHDK, CDR2 SYGVNS. CDR3 coding DNA: TGTGCCAGCAGTGGTACAGGGAGTCGAAGTGGCTACACCTTC. This gives the protein CASSGTGSRSGYTF.

The chain couples TRBV27 to TRBJ2-2, with 8 bases lining up with TRBD1. The CDR3 runs 14 residues. Losses at the gene ends were 4 bases for V and 9 bases for J; bases not matched to a gene: 7. CDR1 and CDR2 from the germline V gene are MNHEY and SMNVEV (reference sequence). The CDR3, as DNA: TGTGCCAGCAGTTCCGGACAGGGTGCCCGGGAGCTGTTTTTT. Residues: CASSSGQGARELFF.

This chain uses TRBV30 with TRBJ1-4; D perhaps matches TRBD1 (5 bases). The ends were cut back, 2 bases at V and 0 bases at J, with 10 bases in the middle. This CDR3 has 15 residues. Germline V lookup: CDR1 GTSNPN, CDR2 SVGIG (reference sequence). CDR3 sequence (DNA): TGTGCCTGGAGTCAGGGAGCCGCAACTAATGAAAAACTGTTTTTT. Protein product: CAWSQGAATNEKLFF.

This rearrangement joins TRBV19 to TRBJ2-2; D unclear. The CDR3 is 14 amino acids. The V end lost 1 base, the J end lost 6 bases, and 9 bases lay between the germline ends. Germline lookup yields CDR1 LNHDA and CDR2 SQIVND (reference sequence). The CDR3 protein is CASSIGGPSGELFF. In DNA, the CDR3 is TGTGCCAGTAGTATAGGTGGGCCCTCCGGGGAGCTGTTTTTT.

V gene TRBV18 combines with J gene TRBJ1-2, with 7 bases matching TRBD1. There are 15 residues in the CDR3. J was trimmed by 4 bases and V by 0 bases; bases with no gene match: 5. The germline CDR1 and CDR2 sequences are KGHSH and LQKENI. In DNA, the CDR3 is TGTGCCAGCTCACCACCGGAGGGGGACAGCTATGGCTACACCTTC. Amino acid sequence: CASSPPEGDSYGYTF.

The chain combines TRBV30 with TRBJ2-6; possibly TRBD1 for D (5 bases). Germline values: CDR1 GTSNPN, CDR2 SVGIG (reference sequence). The CDR3 length is 14 residues. V was shortened by 8 bases and J by 2 bases, with 13 bases between the two germline ends. CDR3 nucleotide sequence: TGTGCCATAGGGGTTTCGACTGGGGCCAACGTCCTGACTTTC. Translation: CAIGVSTGANVLTF.